This record looks at one TCR beta chain sequence and its context. The authors' processing: Using reference gene primer amplification, nucleated cell counts were estimated. Assay used: immunoSEQ multiplex PCR; TCRdb lists only in-frame clones, some missing. That table furnishes V, J and clone size, whereas the DNA furnished D and trimming. The data hold hundreds of thousands of clones, with roughly 91% observed a single time. After removal of 0 bases from V and 4 bases from J, the junction contained 4 bases not matched to a gene. This CDR3 has 15 residues. Germline-derived CDR1 and CDR2 are SGDLS and YYNGEE. The data are from a study of blood T cell repertoires in COVID-19. Study details: T cells, B-cell-depleted T cells, or PBMCs provided the cDNA or gDNA that served as material.

V is TRBV9 and J is TRBJ1-2; 9 bases align to TRBD1. Sequenced material: peripheral blood. The TCR originated in a woman between 40 and 50 years old who had recovered from COVID-19. CDR3 in amino acids: CASSVAPDRGYGYTF. The CDR3, as DNA: TGTGCCAGCAGCGTAGCCCCGGACAGGGGCTATGGCTACACCTTC.